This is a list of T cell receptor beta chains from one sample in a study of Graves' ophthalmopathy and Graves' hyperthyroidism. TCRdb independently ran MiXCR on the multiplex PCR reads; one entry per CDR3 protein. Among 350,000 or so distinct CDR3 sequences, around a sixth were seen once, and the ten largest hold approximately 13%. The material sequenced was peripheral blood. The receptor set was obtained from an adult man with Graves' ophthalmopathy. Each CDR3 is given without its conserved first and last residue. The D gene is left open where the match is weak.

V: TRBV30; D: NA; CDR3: AYSVRDRYGYT
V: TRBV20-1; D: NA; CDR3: SARDWGTSGNTIY
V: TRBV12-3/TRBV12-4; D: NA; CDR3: ASTPRAGIYNSPLH
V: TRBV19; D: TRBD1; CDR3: ASTTSRMDRGKHQPQH
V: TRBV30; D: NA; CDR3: AWSAGSLYEQY
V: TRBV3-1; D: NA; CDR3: ASSPSLLPRGNYEQY
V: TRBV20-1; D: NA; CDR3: SGQIQETQY
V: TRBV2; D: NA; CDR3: ASGSTLGYGYT
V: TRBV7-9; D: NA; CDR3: ASRPGTPQSPLH
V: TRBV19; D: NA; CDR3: ASSTRRLGLGYGYT
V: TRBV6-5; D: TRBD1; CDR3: ASSSDRTPPSKTEAF
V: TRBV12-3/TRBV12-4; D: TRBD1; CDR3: ASREGQGSNSPLH
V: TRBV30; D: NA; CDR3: AWSARQKRTEAF
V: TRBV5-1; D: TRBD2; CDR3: ASSWEGSVETQY
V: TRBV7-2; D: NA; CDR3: ASSKSTTRGLMNTEAF
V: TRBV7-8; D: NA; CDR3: ASSPPRVNTGELF
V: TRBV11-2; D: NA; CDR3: ASSATQESYEQY
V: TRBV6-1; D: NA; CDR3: ASSVRGNQPQH
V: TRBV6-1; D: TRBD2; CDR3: ASTYRGGQETQY
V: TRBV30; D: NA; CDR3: AWSSVGWNTGELF
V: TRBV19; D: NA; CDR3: ASSLRPSYYEQY
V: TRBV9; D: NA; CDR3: ASSTPATGVAGELF
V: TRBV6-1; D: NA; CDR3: ASFGPVSGNTIY
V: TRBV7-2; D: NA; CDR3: ASSTSGSYSYEQY
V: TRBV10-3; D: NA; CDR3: AISESGGGYPPPEAF
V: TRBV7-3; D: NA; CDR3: ASSPTQASSYNEQF
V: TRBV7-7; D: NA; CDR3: ASSTRIGGEQY
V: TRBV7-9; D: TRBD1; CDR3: ASSPDRGEQY
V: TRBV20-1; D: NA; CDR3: TLGCRCHNSPLH
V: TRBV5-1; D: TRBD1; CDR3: ASRSGQGAGTEAF
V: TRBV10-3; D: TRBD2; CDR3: AAEDGTSASYEQY
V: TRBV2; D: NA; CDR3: ASEQARGTEAF
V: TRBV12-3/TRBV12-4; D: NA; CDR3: ASSFAGSYEQY
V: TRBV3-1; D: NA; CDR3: ASSQDLTYEQY
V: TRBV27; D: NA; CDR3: ASSSLGAPFNGDGYT
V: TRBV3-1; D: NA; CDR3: ASSPTGATTNNSPLH
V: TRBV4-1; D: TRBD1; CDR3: ASSRPGQDSYEQY
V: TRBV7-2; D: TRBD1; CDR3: ASSKKAGQAISYEQY
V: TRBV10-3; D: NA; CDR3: AISGAGSSNQPQH
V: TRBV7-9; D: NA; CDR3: ASGFVGSPYGYT
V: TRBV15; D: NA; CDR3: ATSRDPYFQGRETQY
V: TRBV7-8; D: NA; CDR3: ASSLQQGATEAF
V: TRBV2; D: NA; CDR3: ASSGERDTEAF
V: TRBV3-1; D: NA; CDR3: ASSPRPGVATEAF
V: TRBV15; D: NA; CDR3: ATRTENTGELF
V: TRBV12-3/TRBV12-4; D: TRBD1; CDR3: ASRGQGAFGNTEAF
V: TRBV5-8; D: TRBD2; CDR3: ASSYWGPGTSGSKAKNIQY
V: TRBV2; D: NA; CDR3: ASTRSVTGGTQY
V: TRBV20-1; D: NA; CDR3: SASAGANNTPLH
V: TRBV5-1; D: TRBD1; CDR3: ASSPPRTGVNTEAF
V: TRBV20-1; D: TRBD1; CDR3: SARNTGVETQY
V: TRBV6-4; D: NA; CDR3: ASSRRAAGFMNTEAF
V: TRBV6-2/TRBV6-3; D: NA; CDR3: ASSYRDGVYYGYT
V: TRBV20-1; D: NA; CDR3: SARRGRAVYNSPLH
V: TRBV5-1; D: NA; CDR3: ASSPGQNLNTEELF
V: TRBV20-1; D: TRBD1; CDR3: SAGDRVGEQY
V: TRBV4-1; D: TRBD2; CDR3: ASSQVGGRAGTGELF
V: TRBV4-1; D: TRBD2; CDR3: ASRRMPGLAGTGELF
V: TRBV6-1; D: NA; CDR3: ASSNENYYGYT
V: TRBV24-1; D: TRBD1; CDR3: ATSDYRDRGNGYT